A selection of T cell receptor beta chains follows, all from one sample in a study of cytomegalovirus exposure and HLA in healthy donors. The assay was immunoSEQ multiplex PCR, and TCRdb's table has in-frame clones only and misses some. There are roughly 120,000 clones in the sample; around 80% occur only once, and 5.3% lies in the top ten. The sample comprised PBMCs. The receptors originated from a man aged 25-40 years in good health and CMV-seronegative. The conserved cysteine and the conserved F or W are not part of the CDR3 here.

CDR3aa	j_gene	v_gene
ASSLSGGGVFEQY	TRBJ2-7	TRBV27
ASSDDRETGNTIY	TRBJ1-3	TRBV25-1
ASSPGGSGANVLT	TRBJ2-6	TRBV28
SVESGASKETQY	TRBJ2-5	TRBV29-1
ASSLAYGGAGNEQF	TRBJ2-1	TRBV7-2
ASSSVGGLYNEQF	TRBJ2-1	TRBV7-9
ASSIGGIGTQETQY	TRBJ2-5	TRBV19
ASSLDLGQGSPEAF	TRBJ1-1	TRBV7-9
ASSSDRGNEQF	TRBJ2-1	TRBV14
ASSTPAGASGELF	TRBJ2-2	TRBV5-1
ASSLSGQGRAF	TRBJ1-1	TRBV13
ASQEGETQY	TRBJ2-5	TRBV28
ASSPWEGRGYGYT	TRBJ1-2	TRBV27
ASSFDRVQETQY	TRBJ2-5	TRBV7-9
ASSILTGPYSNQPQH	TRBJ1-5	TRBV19
ASRPGGRGTGELF	TRBJ2-2	TRBV27
ASSESTGMNTEAF	TRBJ1-1	TRBV25-1
ASSTPVARDEQF	TRBJ2-1	TRBV27